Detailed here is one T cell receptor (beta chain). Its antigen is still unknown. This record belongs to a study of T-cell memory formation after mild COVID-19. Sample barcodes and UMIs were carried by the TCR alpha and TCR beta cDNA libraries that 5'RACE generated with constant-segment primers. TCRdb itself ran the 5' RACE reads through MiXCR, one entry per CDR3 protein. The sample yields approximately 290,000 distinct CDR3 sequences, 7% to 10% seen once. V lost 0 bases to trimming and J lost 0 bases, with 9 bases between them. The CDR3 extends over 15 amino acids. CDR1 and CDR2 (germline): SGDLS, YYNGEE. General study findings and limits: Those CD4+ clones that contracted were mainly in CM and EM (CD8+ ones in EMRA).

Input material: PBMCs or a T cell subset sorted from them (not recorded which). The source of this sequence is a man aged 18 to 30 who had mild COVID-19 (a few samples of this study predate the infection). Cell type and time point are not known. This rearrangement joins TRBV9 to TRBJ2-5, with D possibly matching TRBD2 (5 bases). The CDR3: CASSVAGGNQETQYF. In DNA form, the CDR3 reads TGTGCCAGCAGCGTAGCTGGAGGAAACCAAGAGACCCAGTACTTC.